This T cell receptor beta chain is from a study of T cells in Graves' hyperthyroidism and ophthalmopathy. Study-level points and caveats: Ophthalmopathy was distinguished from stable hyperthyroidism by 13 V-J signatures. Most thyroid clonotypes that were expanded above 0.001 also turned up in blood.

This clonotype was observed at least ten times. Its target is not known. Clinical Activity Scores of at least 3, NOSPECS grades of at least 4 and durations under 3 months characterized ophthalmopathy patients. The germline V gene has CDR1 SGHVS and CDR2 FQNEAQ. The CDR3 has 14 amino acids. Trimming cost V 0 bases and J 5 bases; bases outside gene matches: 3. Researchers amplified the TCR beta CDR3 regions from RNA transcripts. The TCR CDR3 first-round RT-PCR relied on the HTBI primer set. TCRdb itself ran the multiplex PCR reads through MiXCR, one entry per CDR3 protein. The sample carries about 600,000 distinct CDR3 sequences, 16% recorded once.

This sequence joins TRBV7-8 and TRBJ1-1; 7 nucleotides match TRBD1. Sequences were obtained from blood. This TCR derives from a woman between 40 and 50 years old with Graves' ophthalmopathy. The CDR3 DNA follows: TGTGCCAGCAGCTTAGCGCAGGGGGGGACTGAAGCTTTCTTT. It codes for CASSLAQGGTEAFF. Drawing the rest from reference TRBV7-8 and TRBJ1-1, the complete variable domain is GAGVSQSPRYKVAKRGQDVALRCDPISGHVSLFWYQQALGQGPEFLTYFQNEAQLDKSGLPSDRFFAERPEGSVSTLKIQRTQQEDSAVYLCASSLAQGGTEAFFGQGTRLTVV.